This paragraph covers one T cell receptor beta chain sequence. This clonotype was found many times. There is no known antigen for this receptor. Within one base of it there is no much larger clone, and no base qualities were kept. Library preparation used PCR. The instrument given in TCRdb is Illumina HiSeq 2500. Molecular barcoding was employed in the preparation of TCR libraries, with unique molecular identifiers being used to normalize TCRbeta repertoire quantification. Using fastp at Q25 and MiXCR, TCRdb reprocessed the public reads and kept productive beta chains. For every CDR3 protein sequence, its rows merge into one entry that carries the most common genes and DNA. This sample lists about 690,000 distinct CDR3 sequences; roughly 17% were detected once. Under 1.2% of the sample comes from the top ten. V loses 0 bases, J loses 5 bases, and the germline ends lie 14 bases apart. The germline V gene supplies CDR1 SGHTA and CDR2 FQGNSA. Measured from the cysteine to the phenylalanine, the CDR3 is 15 residues long. CDR3 DNA only is kept here, 45 bases in frame from base 1.

The data originate from a study of T-cell reconstitution after alpha-beta-depleted transplantation in children (dated by TCRdb to 2016 to 2017). For the wider study: Using TCR repertoire profiling, the study followed T-cell immune reconstitution in a quantitative way in children after TCRalphabeta/CD19-depleted allogeneic hematopoietic cell transplantation.

The sequence derives from a human donor who donated a stem cell graft to a child with acute myeloid leukemia. Here the sequenced sample was PBMCs from the stem cell graft donor, taken from the stem cell graft. The sequence joins TRBV7-2 to TRBJ2-7, with no confident D gene call. This receptor has the CDR3 CASSLARSVIHEQYF. The base sequence is TGTGCCAGCAGCTTAGCTAGGTCCGTGATCCACGAGCAGTACTTC.